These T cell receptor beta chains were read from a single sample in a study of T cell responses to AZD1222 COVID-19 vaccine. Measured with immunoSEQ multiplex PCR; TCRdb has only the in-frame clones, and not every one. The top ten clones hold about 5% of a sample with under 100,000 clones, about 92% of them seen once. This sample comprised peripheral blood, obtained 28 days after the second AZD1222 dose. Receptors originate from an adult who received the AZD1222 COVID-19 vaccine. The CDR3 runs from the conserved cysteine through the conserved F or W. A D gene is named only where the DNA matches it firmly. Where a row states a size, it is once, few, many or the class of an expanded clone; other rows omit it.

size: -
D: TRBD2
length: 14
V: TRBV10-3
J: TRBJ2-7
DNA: TGTGCCATCAGAGCTAGCGGGGGAAACTACGAGCAGTACTTC
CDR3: CAIRASGGNYEQYF

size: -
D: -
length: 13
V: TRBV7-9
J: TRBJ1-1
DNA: TGTGCCAGCAGCCTCGGGAGGGGGGCTGAAGCTTTCTTT
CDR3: CASSLGRGAEAFF

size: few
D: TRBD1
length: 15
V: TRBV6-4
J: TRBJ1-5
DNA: TGTGCCAGCAGAGTAGGGGGCGGAAGTAATCAGCCCCAGCATTTT
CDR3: CASRVGGGSNQPQHF

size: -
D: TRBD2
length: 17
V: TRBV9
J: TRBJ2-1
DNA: TGTGCCAGCAGCGTAGGACTAGCGGGGCCCATTATCGATGGGCAGTTCTTC
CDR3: CASSVGLAGPIIDGQFF

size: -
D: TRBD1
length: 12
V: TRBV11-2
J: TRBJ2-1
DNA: TGTGCCAGCAGCCCGACAGGGATTGAGCAGTTCTTC
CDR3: CASSPTGIEQFF

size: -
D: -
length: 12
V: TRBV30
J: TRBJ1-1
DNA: TGTGCCTGGATCCGATTGACAGACGTTGCTTTCTTT
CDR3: CAWIRLTDVAFF

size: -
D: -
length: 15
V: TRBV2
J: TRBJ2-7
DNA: TGTGCCAGCAGTGAAGATTGGGGCTACACCTACGAGCAGTACTTC
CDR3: CASSEDWGYTYEQYF

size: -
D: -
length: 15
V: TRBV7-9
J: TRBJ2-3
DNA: TGTGCCAGCAGCCACCGGACTATCCGCACAGATACGCAGTATTTT
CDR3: CASSHRTIRTDTQYF

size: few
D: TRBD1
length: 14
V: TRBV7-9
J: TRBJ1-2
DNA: TGTGCCAGCAGCTTAAACAGGGGCCACTATGGCTACACCTTC
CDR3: CASSLNRGHYGYTF

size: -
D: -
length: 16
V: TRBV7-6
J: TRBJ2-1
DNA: TGTGCCAGCAGCTTATCCGGGACGTCGGCTTACAATGAGCAGTTCTTC
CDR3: CASSLSGTSAYNEQFF

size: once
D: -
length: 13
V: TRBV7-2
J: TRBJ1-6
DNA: TGTGCCAGCAGCCCCGGAGGAAATTCACCCCTCCACTTT
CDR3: CASSPGGNSPLHF

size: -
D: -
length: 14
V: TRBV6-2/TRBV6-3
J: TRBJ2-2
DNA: TGTGCCAGCAGTTACTCGATCCAGTCCGGGGAGCTGTTTTTT
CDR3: CASSYSIQSGELFF

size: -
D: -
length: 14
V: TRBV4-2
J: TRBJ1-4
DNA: TGTGCCAGCAGCCGCAACAGGCTTAATGAAAAACTGTTTTTT
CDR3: CASSRNRLNEKLFF

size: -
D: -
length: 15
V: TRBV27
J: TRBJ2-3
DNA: TGTGCCAGCAGTCCCCCCCGGGACAACACAGATACGCAGTATTTT
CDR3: CASSPPRDNTDTQYF

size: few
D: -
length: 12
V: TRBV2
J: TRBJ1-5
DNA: TGTGCCAGCAACTCGGGGGAGGGGCCCCAGCATTTT
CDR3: CASNSGEGPQHF

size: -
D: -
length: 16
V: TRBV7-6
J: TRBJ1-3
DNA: TGTGCCAGCAGCTTAGTCCCCCTTGACTCTGGAAACACCATATATTTT
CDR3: CASSLVPLDSGNTIYF

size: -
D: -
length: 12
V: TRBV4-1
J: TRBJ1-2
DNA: TGCGCCAGCAGCCGGGACAACTATGGCTACACCTTC
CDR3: CASSRDNYGYTF

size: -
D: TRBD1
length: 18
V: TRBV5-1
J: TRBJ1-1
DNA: TGCGCCAGCAGCTCCGGGACAGGGGGCATATTTCGGAACACTGAAGCTTTCTTT
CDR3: CASSSGTGGIFRNTEAFF

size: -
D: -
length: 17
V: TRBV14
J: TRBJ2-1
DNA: TGTGCCAGCAGCCAATATGGGGGGGGGCCCCCTTACAATGAGCAGTTCTTC
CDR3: CASSQYGGGPPYNEQFF

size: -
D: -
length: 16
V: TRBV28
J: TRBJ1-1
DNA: TGTGCCAGCAGTTCTGGGGCAGGGATGGTGAACACTGAAGCTTTCTTT
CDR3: CASSSGAGMVNTEAFF

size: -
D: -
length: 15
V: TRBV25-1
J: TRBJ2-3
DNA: TGTGCCAGCAGTGAAGTGGGGGGAGGCACAGATACGCAGTATTTT
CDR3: CASSEVGGGTDTQYF

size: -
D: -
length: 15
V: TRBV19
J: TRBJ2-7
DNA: TGTGCCAGTAGTATAGGTGAGGGGCCCATGTGGGAGCAGTACTTC
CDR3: CASSIGEGPMWEQYF

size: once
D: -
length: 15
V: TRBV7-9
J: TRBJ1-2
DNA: TGTGCCAGCAGCTTAGCGCTAGGGCCTCGCTATGGCTACACCTTC
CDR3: CASSLALGPRYGYTF

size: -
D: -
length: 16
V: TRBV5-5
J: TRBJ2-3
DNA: TGTGCCAGCAGCTTACTTTGGCAGGCAGGCTCAGATACGCAGTATTTT
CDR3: CASSLLWQAGSDTQYF

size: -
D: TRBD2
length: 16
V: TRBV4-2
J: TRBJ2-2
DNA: TGTGCCAGCAGCCAGGATGTTGGGGAGGGCACCGGGGAGCTGTTTTTT
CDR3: CASSQDVGEGTGELFF